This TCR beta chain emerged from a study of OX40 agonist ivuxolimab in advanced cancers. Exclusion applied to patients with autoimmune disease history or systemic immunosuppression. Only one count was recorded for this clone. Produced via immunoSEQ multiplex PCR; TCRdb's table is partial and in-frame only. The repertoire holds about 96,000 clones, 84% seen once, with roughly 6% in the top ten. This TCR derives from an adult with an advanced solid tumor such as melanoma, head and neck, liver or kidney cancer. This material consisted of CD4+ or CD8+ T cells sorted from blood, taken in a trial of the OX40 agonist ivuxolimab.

The CDR3 is CASSTPSEREQFF. In DNA form, the CDR3 reads TGTGCCAGCAGTACCCCTAGCGAGCGTGAGCAGTTCTTC. V and J are TRBV28 and TRBJ2-1, with D perhaps matching TRBD2 (6 bases). CDR3 size: 13 residues. V lost 5 bases, J lost 9 bases, and 14 bases lay in between. Germline V CDR1 and CDR2: MDHEN, SYDVKM. The full variable domain, in which reference TRBV28 and TRBJ2-1 provide the parts outside the CDR3, is DVKVTQSSRYLVKRTGEKVFLECVQDMDHENMFWYRQDPGLGLRLIYFSYDVKMKEKGDIPEGYSVSREKKERFSLILESASTNQTSMYLCASSTPSEREQFFGPGTRLTVL.